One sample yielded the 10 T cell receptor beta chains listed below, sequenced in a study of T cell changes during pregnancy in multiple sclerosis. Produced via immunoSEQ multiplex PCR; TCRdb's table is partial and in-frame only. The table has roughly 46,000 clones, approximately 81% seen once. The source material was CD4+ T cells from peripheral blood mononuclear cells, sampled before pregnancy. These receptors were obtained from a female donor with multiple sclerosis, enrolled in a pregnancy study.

The CDR3 bases are TGTGCCAGCAGCCCGACAGGGACGAGAGAGACTGAAGCTTTCTTT. Amino acids: CASSPTGTRETEAFF. The rearrangement joins TRBV6-6 to TRBJ1-1; 7 positions agree with TRBD1. The CDR3 contains 15 residues. Germline-derived CDR1 and CDR2 are MNHNY and SVGAGI (reference sequence). The J segment lost 5 bases and the V segment lost 6 bases, leaving 12 bases of the junction unmatched.

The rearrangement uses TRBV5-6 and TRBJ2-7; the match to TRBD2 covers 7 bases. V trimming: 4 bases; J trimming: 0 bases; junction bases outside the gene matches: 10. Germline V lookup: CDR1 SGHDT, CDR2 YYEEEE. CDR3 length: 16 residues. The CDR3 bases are TGTGCCAGCAGCGCCAAGGCTAGCGGCAACTCCTACGAGCAGTACTTC. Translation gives CASSAKASGNSYEQYF.

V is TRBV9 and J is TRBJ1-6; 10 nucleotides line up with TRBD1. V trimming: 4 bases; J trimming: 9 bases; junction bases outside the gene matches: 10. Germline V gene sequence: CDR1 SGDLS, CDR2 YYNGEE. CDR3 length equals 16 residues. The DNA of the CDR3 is TGTGCCAGCAGCCCTCCCGGACAGGGGGAGGGTTCACCCCTCCACTTT. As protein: CASSPPGQGEGSPLHF.

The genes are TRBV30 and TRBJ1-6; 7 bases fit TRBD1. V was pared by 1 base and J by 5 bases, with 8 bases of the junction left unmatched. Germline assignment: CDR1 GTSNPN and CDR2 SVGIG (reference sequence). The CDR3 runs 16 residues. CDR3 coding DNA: TGTGCCTGGAGTGAGCCGAGACAGGGCAATAATTCACCCCTCCACTTT. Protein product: CAWSEPRQGNNSPLHF.

CDR3: CASSDQRVDRENTGELFF. The CDR3 DNA reads as TGTGCCAGCAGTGACCAACGAGTTGACAGGGAGAACACCGGGGAGCTGTTTTTT. The J gene is TRBJ2-2, the V gene TRBV6-4; 7 positions match TRBD1. Trimming cost V 2 bases and J 1 base; bases outside gene matches: 10. The V gene's germline CDR1 is MRHNA and CDR2 SNTAGT. This CDR3 spans 18 amino acids.

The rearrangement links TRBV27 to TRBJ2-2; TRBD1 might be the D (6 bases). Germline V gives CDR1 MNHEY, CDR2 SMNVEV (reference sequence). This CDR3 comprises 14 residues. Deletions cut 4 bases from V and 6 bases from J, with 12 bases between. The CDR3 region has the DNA TGTGCCAGCAGTTCGACAGGTTCCGCCGGGGAGCTGTTTTTT. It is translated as CASSSTGSAGELFF.

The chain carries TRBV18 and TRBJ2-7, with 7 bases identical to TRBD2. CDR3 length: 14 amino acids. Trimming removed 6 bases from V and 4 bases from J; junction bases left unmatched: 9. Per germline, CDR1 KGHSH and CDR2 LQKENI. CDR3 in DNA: TGTGCCAGCTCCCTAGGGAGGGAAGAGTACGAGCAGTACTTC. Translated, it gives CASSLGREEYEQYF.

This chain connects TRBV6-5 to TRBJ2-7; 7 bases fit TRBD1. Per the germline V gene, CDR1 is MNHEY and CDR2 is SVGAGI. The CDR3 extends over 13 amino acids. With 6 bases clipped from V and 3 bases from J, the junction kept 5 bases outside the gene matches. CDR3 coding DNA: TGTGCCAGCAGACCGACAGGGAGCTACGAGCAGTACTTC. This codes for CASRPTGSYEQYF.

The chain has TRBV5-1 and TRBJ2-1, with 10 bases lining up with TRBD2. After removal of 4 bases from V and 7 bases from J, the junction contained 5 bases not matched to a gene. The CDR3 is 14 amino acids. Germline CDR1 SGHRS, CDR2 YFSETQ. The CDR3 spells CASSLSGGVNEQFF. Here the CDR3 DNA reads TGCGCCAGCAGCCTCAGCGGGGGGGTGAATGAGCAGTTCTTC.

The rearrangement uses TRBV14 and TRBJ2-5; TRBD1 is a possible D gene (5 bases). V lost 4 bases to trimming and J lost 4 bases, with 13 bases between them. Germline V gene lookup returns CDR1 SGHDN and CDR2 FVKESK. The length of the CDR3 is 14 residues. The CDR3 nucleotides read TGTGCCAGCAGCCGTCGGCAGGGCGTAGAGACCCAGTACTTC. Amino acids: CASSRRQGVETQYF.